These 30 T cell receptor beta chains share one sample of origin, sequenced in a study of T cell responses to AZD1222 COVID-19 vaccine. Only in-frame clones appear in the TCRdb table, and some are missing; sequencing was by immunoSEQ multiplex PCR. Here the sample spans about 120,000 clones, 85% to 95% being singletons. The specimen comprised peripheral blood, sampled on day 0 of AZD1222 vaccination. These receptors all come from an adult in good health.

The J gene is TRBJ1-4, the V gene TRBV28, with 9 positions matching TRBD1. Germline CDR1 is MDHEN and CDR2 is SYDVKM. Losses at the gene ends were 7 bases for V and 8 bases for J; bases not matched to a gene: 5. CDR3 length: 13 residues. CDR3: CASTDRGTEKLFF. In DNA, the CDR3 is TGTGCCAGCACCGACAGGGGGACGGAAAAACTGTTTTTT.

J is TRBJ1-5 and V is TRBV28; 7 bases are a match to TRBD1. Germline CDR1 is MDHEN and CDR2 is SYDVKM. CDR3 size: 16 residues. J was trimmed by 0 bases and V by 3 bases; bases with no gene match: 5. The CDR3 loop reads CASSFPGQYSNQPQHF. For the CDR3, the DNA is TGTGCCAGCAGTTTCCCGGGACAGTATAGCAATCAGCCCCAGCATTTT.

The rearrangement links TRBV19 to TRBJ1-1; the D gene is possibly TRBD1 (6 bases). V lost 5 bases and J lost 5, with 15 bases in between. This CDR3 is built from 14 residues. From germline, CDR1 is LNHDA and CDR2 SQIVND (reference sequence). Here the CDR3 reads CASSQKGVWTEAFF. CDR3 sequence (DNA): TGTGCCAGTAGTCAAAAGGGGGTGTGGACTGAAGCTTTCTTT. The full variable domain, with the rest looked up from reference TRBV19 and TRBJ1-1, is DGGITQSPKYLFRKEGQNVTLSCEQNLNHDAMYWYRQDPGQGLRLIYYSQIVNDFQKGDIAEGYSVSREKKESFPLTVTSAQKNPTAFYLCASSQKGVWTEAFFGQGTRLTVV.

This CDR3 is CASSRTGDSYNEQFF. The CDR3 DNA follows: TGCGCCAGCAGTCGCACAGGGGACTCCTACAATGAGCAGTTCTTC. This sequence joins TRBV4-1 and TRBJ2-1; 7 nucleotides align to TRBD1. Unmatched junction bases numbered 5, after V lost 6 bases and J lost 0 bases. The CDR3 extends over 15 amino acids. Germline assignment: CDR1 MGHRA and CDR2 YSYEKL.

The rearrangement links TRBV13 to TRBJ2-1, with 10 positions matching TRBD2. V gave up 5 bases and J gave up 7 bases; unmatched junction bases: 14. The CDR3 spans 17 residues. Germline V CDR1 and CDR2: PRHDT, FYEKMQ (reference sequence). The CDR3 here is CASSPLLAGVQGNEQFF. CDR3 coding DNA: TGTGCCAGCAGCCCACTTCTAGCGGGAGTCCAAGGGAATGAGCAGTTCTTC.

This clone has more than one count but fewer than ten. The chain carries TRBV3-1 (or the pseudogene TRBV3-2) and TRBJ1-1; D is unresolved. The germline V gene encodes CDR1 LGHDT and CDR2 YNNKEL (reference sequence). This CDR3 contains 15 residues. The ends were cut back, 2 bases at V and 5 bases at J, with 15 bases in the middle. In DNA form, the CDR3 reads TGTGCCAGCAGCCAAAAAGGGCCAATTTATACTGAAGCTTTCTTT. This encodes CASSQKGPIYTEAFF.

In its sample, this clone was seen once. CDR3 protein: CASSVGLAGGPRDEQFF. CDR3 DNA: TGTGCCAGCAGCGTAGGTCTAGCGGGAGGGCCTAGGGATGAGCAGTTCTTC. V and J are TRBV9 and TRBJ2-1, with 12 nucleotides matching TRBD2. Germline assignment: CDR1 SGDLS and CDR2 YYNGEE. The CDR3 length is 17 residues. Germline trimming cut 0 bases from V and 8 bases from J; bases unmatched to any gene: 9.

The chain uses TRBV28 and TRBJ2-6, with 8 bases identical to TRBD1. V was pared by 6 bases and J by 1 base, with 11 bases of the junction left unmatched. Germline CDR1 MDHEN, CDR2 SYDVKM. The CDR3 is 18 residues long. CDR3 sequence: CASSEPGTGNSGANVLTF. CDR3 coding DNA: TGTGCCAGCAGCGAACCCGGGACAGGTAATTCTGGGGCCAACGTCCTGACTTTC.

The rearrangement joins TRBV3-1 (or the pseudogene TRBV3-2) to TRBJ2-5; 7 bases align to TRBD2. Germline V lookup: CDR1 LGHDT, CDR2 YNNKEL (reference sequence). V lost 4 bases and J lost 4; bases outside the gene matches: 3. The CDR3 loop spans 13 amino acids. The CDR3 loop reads CASSPPGGETQYF. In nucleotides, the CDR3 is TGTGCCAGCAGCCCCCCGGGGGGAGAGACCCAGTACTTC.

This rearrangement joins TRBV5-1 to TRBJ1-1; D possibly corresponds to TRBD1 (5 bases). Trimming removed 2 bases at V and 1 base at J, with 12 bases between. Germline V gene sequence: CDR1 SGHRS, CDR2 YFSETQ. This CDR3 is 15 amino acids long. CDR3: CASSFNRDGNTEAFF. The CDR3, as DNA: TGCGCCAGCAGCTTTAATAGGGACGGGAACACTGAAGCTTTCTTT.

The CDR3 nucleotides read TGTGCCAGCCGACGGGCCCAAGAGACCCAGTACTTC. Translation gives CASRRAQETQYF. The J gene is TRBJ2-5, the V gene TRBV28; D is unresolved. Germline V lookup: CDR1 MDHEN, CDR2 SYDVKM. V shed 8 bases and J shed 1 base, with 8 bases lying between them. CDR3 length equals 12 residues.

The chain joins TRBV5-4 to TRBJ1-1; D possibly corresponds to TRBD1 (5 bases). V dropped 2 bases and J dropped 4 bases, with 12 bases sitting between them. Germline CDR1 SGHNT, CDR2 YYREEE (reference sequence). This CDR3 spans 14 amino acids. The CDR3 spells CASSFFQGRTEAFF. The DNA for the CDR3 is TGTGCCAGCAGCTTTTTTCAGGGACGCACTGAAGCTTTCTTT.

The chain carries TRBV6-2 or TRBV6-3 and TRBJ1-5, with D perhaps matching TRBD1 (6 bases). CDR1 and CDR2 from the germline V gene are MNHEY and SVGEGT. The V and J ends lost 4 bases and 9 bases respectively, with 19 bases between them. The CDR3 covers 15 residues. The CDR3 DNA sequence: TGTGCCAGCAGTTTCAGACAGGTACGGGTCTGGCCCCAGCATTTT. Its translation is CASSFRQVRVWPQHF.

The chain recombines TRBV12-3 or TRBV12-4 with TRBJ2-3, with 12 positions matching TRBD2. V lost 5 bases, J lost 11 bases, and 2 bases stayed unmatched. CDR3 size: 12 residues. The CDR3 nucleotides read TGTGCCAGCAGTCAGGGACTAGCGGGGCAGTATTTT. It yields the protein CASSQGLAGQYF.

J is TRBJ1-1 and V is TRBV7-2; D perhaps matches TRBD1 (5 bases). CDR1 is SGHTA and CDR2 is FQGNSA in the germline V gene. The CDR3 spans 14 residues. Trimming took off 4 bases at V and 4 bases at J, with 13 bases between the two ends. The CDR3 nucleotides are TGTGCCAGCAGCTCCCAGGGCTGGGGCACTGAAGCTTTCTTT. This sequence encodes CASSSQGWGTEAFF. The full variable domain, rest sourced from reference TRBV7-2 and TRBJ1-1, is GAGVSQSPSNKVTEKGKDVELRCDPISGHTALYWYRQSLGQGLEFLIYFQGNSAPDKSGLPSDRFSAERTGGSVSTLTIQRTQQEDSAVYLCASSSQGWGTEAFFGQGTRLTVV.

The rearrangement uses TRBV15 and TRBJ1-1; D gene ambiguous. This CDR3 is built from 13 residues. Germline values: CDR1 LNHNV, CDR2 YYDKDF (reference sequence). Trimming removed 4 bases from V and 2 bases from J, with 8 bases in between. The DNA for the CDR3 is TGTGCCACCAGCAAAACGGCAAACACTGAAGCTTTCTTT. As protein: CATSKTANTEAFF. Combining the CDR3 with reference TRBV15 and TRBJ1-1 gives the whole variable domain DAMVIQNPRYQVTQFGKPVTLSCSQTLNHNVMYWYQQKSSQAPKLLFHYYDKDFNNEADTPDNFQSRRPNTSFCFLDIRSPGLGDTAMYLCATSKTANTEAFFGQGTRLTVV.

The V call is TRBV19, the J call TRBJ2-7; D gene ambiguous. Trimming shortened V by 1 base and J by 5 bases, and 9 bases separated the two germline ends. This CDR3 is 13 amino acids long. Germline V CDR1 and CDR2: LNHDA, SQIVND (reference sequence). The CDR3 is CASSIASRNEQYF. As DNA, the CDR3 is TGTGCCAGTAGTATAGCTTCGAGGAACGAGCAGTACTTC. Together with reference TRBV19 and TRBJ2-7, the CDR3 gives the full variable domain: DGGITQSPKYLFRKEGQNVTLSCEQNLNHDAMYWYRQDPGQGLRLIYYSQIVNDFQKGDIAEGYSVSREKKESFPLTVTSAQKNPTAFYLCASSIASRNEQYFGPGTRLTVT.

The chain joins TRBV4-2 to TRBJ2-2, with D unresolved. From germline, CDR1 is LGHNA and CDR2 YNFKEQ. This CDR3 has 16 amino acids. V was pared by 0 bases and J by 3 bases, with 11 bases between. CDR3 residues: CASSQDALSYTGELFF. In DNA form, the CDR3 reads TGTGCCAGCAGCCAAGATGCCCTTAGCTACACCGGGGAGCTGTTTTTT.

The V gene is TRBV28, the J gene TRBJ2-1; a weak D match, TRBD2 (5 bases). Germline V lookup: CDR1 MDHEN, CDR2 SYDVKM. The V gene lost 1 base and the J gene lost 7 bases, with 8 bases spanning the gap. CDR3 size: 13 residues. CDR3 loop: CASSLFQRNEQFF. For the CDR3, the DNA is TGTGCCAGCAGTTTATTTCAGCGGAATGAGCAGTTCTTC.

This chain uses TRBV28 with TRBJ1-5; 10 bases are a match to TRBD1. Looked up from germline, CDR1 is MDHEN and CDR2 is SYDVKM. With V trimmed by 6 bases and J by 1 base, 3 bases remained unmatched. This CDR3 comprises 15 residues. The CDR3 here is CASSRTGGSNQPQHF. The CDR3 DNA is TGTGCCAGCAGCCGGACAGGGGGAAGCAATCAGCCCCAGCATTTT. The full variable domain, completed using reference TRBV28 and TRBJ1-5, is DVKVTQSSRYLVKRTGEKVFLECVQDMDHENMFWYRQDPGLGLRLIYFSYDVKMKEKGDIPEGYSVSREKKERFSLILESASTNQTSMYLCASSRTGGSNQPQHFGDGTRLSIL.

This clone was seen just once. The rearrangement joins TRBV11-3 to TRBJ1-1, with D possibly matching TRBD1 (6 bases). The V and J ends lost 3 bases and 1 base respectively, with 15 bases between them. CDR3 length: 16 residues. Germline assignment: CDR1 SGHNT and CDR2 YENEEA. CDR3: CASSFGGGMWNTEAFF. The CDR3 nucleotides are TGTGCCAGCAGCTTCGGGGGCGGGATGTGGAACACTGAAGCTTTCTTT. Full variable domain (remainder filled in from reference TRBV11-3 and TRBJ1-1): EAGVVQSPRYKIIEKKQPVAFWCNPISGHNTLYWYLQNLGQGPELLIRYENEEAVDDSQLPKDRFSAERLKGVDSTLKIQPAELGDSAVYLCASSFGGGMWNTEAFFGQGTRLTVV.

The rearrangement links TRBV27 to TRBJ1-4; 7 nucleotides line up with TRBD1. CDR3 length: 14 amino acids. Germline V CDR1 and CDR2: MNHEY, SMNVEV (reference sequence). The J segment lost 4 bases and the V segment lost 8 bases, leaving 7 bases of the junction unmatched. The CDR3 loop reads CASQGGENNEKLFF. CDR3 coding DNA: TGTGCCAGCCAGGGGGGGGAGAATAATGAAAAACTGTTTTTT.

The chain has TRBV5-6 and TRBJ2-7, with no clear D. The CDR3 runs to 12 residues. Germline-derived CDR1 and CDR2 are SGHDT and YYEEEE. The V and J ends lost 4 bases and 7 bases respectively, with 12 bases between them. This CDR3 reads CASSPAAREQYF. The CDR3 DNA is TGTGCCAGCAGCCCGGCCGCGAGAGAGCAGTACTTC.

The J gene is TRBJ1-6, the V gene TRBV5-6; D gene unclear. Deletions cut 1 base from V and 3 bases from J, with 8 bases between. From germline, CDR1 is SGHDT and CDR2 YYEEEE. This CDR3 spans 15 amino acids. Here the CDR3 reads CASSLLGSYNSPLHF. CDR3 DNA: TGTGCCAGCAGCTTGCTGGGGAGCTATAATTCACCCCTCCACTTT.

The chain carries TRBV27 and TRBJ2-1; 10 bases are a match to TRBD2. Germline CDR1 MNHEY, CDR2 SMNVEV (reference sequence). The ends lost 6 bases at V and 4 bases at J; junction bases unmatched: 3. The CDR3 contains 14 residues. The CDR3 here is CASSLAGVYNEQFF. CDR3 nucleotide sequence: TGTGCCAGCAGCCTAGCGGGAGTATACAATGAGCAGTTCTTC.

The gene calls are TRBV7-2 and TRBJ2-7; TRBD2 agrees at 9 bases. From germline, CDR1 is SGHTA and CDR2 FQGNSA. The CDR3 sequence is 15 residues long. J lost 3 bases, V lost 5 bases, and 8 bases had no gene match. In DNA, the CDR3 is TGTGCCAGCAGCCTATCGGGACTAGCAGACTACGAGCAGTACTTC. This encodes CASSLSGLADYEQYF.

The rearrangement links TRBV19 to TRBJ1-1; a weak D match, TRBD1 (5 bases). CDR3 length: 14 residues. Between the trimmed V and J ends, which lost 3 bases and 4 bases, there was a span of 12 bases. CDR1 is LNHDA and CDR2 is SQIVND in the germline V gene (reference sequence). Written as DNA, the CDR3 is TGTGCCAGTAGTATCTGGGGCAGCGGCACTGAAGCTTTCTTT. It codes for CASSIWGSGTEAFF. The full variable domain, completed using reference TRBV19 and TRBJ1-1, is DGGITQSPKYLFRKEGQNVTLSCEQNLNHDAMYWYRQDPGQGLRLIYYSQIVNDFQKGDIAEGYSVSREKKESFPLTVTSAQKNPTAFYLCASSIWGSGTEAFFGQGTRLTVV.

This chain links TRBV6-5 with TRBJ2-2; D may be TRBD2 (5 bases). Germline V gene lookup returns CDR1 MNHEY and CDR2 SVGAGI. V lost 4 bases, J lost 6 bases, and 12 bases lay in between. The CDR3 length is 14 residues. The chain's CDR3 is CASSFSRGPGELFF. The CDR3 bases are TGTGCCAGCAGTTTCAGCCGGGGTCCCGGGGAGCTGTTTTTT.

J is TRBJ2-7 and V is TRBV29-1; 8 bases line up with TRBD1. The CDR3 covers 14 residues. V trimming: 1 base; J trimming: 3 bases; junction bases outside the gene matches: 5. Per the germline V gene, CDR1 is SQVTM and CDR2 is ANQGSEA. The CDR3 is CSVEAWTGNYEQYF. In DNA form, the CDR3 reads TGCAGCGTTGAAGCCTGGACAGGGAACTACGAGCAGTACTTC.

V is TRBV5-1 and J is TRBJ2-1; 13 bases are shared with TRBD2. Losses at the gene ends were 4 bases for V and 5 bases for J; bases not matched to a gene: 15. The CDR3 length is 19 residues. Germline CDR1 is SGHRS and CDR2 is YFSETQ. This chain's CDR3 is CASSLARLAGGPVDNEQFF. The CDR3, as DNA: TGCGCCAGCAGCCTCGCAAGACTAGCGGGAGGTCCTGTAGACAATGAGCAGTTCTTC.